The 3 T cell receptor beta chains given below trace back to one sample, sequenced in a study of memory CD4+ T cells and cytomegalovirus serostatus. Produced via immunoSEQ multiplex PCR; TCRdb's table is partial and in-frame only. Here the sample spans about 92,000 clones, about 80% being singletons. The sort gate was single viable CD3+CD4+CD8-CD45RO+ cells for memory CD4+ T cells. Sequenced sample: memory CD4+ T cells from blood. These TCRs come from an adult in good health and CMV-seropositive.

The chain carries TRBV6-6 and TRBJ2-1, with TRBD1 identical over 9 bases. The germline V gene encodes CDR1 MNHNY and CDR2 SVGAGI (reference sequence). The junction had 7 bases not matched to a gene; V was cut back by 6 bases and J by 7 bases. The CDR3 extends over 14 amino acids. Here the CDR3 DNA reads TGTGCCAGCAGCTCACAGGGGGCAAGAAATGAGCAGTTCTTC. Translating gives CASSSQGARNEQFF.

The genes are TRBV5-4 and TRBJ2-1; possible D gene TRBD1, 6 bases. CDR1 and CDR2 (germline): SGHNT, YYREEE (reference sequence). V lost 4 bases, J lost 0 bases, and 11 bases lay in between. The CDR3 covers 15 residues. The CDR3 coding sequence is TGTGCCAGCAGCGCGACAGGACGCTCCTACAATGAGCAGTTCTTC. Its protein is CASSATGRSYNEQFF.

The rearrangement links TRBV6-6 to TRBJ2-7; a possible D gene is TRBD2 (6 bases). The germline CDR1 and CDR2 sequences are MNHNY and SVGAGI (reference sequence). The CDR3 is 14 residues long. V gave up 5 bases and J gave up 5 bases, with 16 bases separating them. CDR3 sequence (DNA): TGTGCCAGCAGTCTCCTGACTAGTTTAAACGAGCAGTACTTC. It encodes CASSLLTSLNEQYF.